This T cell receptor (beta chain) was documented in a study of spatial heterogeneity in lung cancer. Study-level points and caveats: The appearance of ubiquitous expanded tumor TCRs in blood was greater at resection than follow-up.

Each molecule of TCR cDNA was tagged with one unique molecular identifier. MiXCR, run by TCRdb on the 5' RACE reads, gives a single entry per CDR3 protein. The table has some 15,000 distinct CDR3 sequences, 14% seen once. Comments on this clonotype: What it binds is unknown.

CDR3 length: 15 residues. The germline CDR1 and CDR2 sequences are SGHVS and FQNEAQ. Trimming removed 5 bases at V and 2 bases at J, with 14 bases between. Indicated time point: sample taken at primary tumor resection. Unsorted whole RNA from tumor, nontumor lung or frozen PBMC underwent sequencing. The donors, approximately 66 patients with untreated early-stage non-small cell lung cancer, provided the samples. The chain joins TRBV7-8 to TRBJ2-3, with D possibly being TRBD1 (5 bases). This clonotype was obtained from a male donor with early-stage non-small cell lung cancer. Sequences were derived from PBMCs, sampled at surgery. CDR3 bases: TGTGCCAGCAGCCCATGGGGCACTTACACAGATACGCAGTATTTT. It yields the protein CASSPWGTYTDTQYF.